This TCR beta chain was documented in a study of human T cells and chemical hapten exposure. In the study overall: The study lasted around 24 weeks, and patients were dosed weekly with diphenylcyclopropenone on the scalp throughout. Per-sample TCR yield variation was attributed mainly to small pooled library volume differences. Patients, predominantly female, presented with alopecia areata, totalis or universalis.

TCRdb reprocessed the RACE reads via MiXCR and lists one record per CDR3 protein. The repertoire holds some 300,000 distinct CDR3 sequences, with over 5% as singletons. This clonotype has at least ten counts. CDR1 MNHEY and CDR2 SVGAGI come from the germline V gene. This CDR3 comprises 17 residues. With 3 bases removed from V and 0 bases from J, the gap between germline ends came to 17 bases. Stated time point: pre-sensitization, week 0. Treatment denoted: therapeutic diphenylcyclopropenone sensitization with weekly scalp DPC. Blood collection took place prior to placing each patch test. V is TRBV6-5 and J is TRBJ1-1; the D is unclear. This sequence was found in a woman between 18 and 29 years old with alopecia areata. Some clones in this sample may be carry-over from other donors' samples. Sequencing was performed on whole blood, taken in connection with sensitization to the hapten diphenylcyclopropenone (DPC). CDR3 residues: CASSYSSTVSMNTEAFF. The DNA of the CDR3 is TGTGCCAGCAGTTATTCGTCTACCGTTTCTATGAACACTGAAGCTTTCTTT.